Listed below are T cell receptor beta chains from one sample, sequenced in a study of OX40 agonist ivuxolimab in advanced cancers. Generated by immunoSEQ multiplex PCR, the TCRdb table keeps only in-frame clones and is missing some. Of 35,000 to 55,000 clones detected, about 80% appear once; the ten largest clones hold about 15%. This material consisted of CD4+ or CD8+ T cells sorted from blood, taken in a trial of the OX40 agonist ivuxolimab. These receptors originate from an adult with an advanced solid tumor such as melanoma, head and neck, liver or kidney cancer. The CDR3 runs from the conserved cysteine through the conserved F or W. Fields, in order: CDR3 length, clone size, J gene, D gene, V gene, CDR3 DNA, CDR3 protein. A D gene is named only where the DNA matches it firmly. Clone size is shown for a subset of rows, as once, few, many or a class of expanded clone.

14 | - | TRBJ2-2 | - | TRBV4-3 | TGCGCCAGCAGCCAAGGGGGGGTCACCGGGGAGCTGTTTTTT | CASSQGGVTGELFF
15 | - | TRBJ1-2 | - | TRBV19 | TGTGCCAGTAGGACTTCCCGGGACTTTAACTATGGCTACACCTTC | CASRTSRDFNYGYTF
14 | - | TRBJ1-6 | - | TRBV28 | TGTGCCAGCAGACGGGAGGAAGGACCATTGGCCCTCCACTTT | CASRREEGPLALHF
15 | - | TRBJ2-1 | - | TRBV5-6 | TGTGCCAGTCTTCCCATGGCCTTCTCCTACAATGAGCAGTTCTTC | CASLPMAFSYNEQFF
16 | - | TRBJ2-1 | - | TRBV7-9 | TGTGCCAGCAGCGATGTAAGGACTCATCTCTACAATGAGCAGTTCTTC | CASSDVRTHLYNEQFF
15 | - | TRBJ2-2 | - | TRBV7-7 | TGTGCTAGCAGCTTAAACAGGGAGAACACCGGGGAGCTGTTTTTT | CASSLNRENTGELFF
13 | - | TRBJ2-1 | - | TRBV19 | TGTGCCAGTAGTATTTACGGTGGGGATGAGCAGTTCTTC | CASSIYGGDEQFF
16 | - | TRBJ1-6 | - | TRBV7-2 | TGTGCCAGCAGCTTAGAACGGTACCCTAATAATTCACCCCTCCACTTT | CASSLERYPNNSPLHF
15 | - | TRBJ2-7 | - | TRBV4-2 | TGTGCCAGCAGCCATGCCCGGGACACTACTTACGAGCAGTACTTC | CASSHARDTTYEQYF
15 | - | TRBJ2-1 | - | TRBV27 | TGTGCCAGCAGTTTGGGAACCGGCCACTACAATGAGCAGTTCTTC | CASSLGTGHYNEQFF
14 | - | TRBJ2-7 | - | TRBV6-5 | TGTGCCAGCAGTTACCACAGGGACACCTACGAGCAGTACTTC | CASSYHRDTYEQYF
14 | - | TRBJ2-7 | TRBD1 | TRBV7-8 | TGTGCCAGCATTCCTGTCACAGGGGTCGGCGAGCAGTACTTC | CASIPVTGVGEQYF
14 | - | TRBJ1-1 | - | TRBV7-8 | TGTGCCAGCAGCTTCCACAGGGTAGGAACTGAAGCTTTCTTT | CASSFHRVGTEAFF
14 | - | TRBJ2-7 | TRBD1 | TRBV6-5 | TGTGCCAGCAGTGTTTCCGGGACAGGGCTCGAGCAGTACTTC | CASSVSGTGLEQYF
15 | - | TRBJ2-7 | - | TRBV28 | TGTGCCAGCAGTCTCCTACTCGGTTACTCCTACGAGCAGTACTTC | CASSLLLGYSYEQYF
13 | - | TRBJ2-4 | TRBD2 | TRBV6-5 | TGTGCCAGCAGTTACTCGGGGGGGAACATTCAGTACTTC | CASSYSGGNIQYF
15 | - | TRBJ1-6 | - | TRBV13 | TGTGCCAGCAGCTTGGGGTGGCAGTATAATTCACCCCTCCACTTT | CASSLGWQYNSPLHF
16 | - | TRBJ1-5 | TRBD1 | TRBV19 | TGTGCCAGTATGAAAGGGGAGGAGGGGGCAGGTCAGCCCCAGCATTTT | CASMKGEEGAGQPQHF
17 | - | TRBJ2-3 | - | TRBV7-2 | TGTGCCAGCAGCTTAGAAATGACAATCCTCGGCACAGATACGCAGTATTTT | CASSLEMTILGTDTQYF
15 | - | TRBJ2-1 | - | TRBV19 | TGTGCCAGTAGTATGGGCCTGGGGGTTTACAATGAGCAGTTCTTC | CASSMGLGVYNEQFF
13 | once | TRBJ2-7 | TRBD2 | TRBV7-8 | TGTGCCAGCAGCACAGGGACTAGCGGGAGTGAGTACTTC | CASSTGTSGSEYF
13 | few | TRBJ2-3 | - | TRBV13 | TGTGCCAGCAGCCCCAACCCCTCAGATACGCAGTATTTT | CASSPNPSDTQYF
11 | - | TRBJ2-7 | - | TRBV19 | TGTGCCTCGAAAAGGGGCGGGGAGCAGTACTTC | CASKRGGEQYF
14 | - | TRBJ1-1 | - | TRBV5-8 | TGTGCCAGCAGCTTAGACAGAGGTCCGGATGGAGCTTTCTTT | CASSLDRGPDGAFF
15 | - | TRBJ2-2 | - | TRBV6-5 | TGTGCCAGCAGTTACTCGGGCGGCAACACCGGGGAGCTGTTTTTT | CASSYSGGNTGELFF
16 | - | TRBJ2-6 | - | TRBV15 | TGTGCCACCAGCAGAGGGCTCAGCTCTGGGGCCAACGTCCTGACTTTC | CATSRGLSSGANVLTF